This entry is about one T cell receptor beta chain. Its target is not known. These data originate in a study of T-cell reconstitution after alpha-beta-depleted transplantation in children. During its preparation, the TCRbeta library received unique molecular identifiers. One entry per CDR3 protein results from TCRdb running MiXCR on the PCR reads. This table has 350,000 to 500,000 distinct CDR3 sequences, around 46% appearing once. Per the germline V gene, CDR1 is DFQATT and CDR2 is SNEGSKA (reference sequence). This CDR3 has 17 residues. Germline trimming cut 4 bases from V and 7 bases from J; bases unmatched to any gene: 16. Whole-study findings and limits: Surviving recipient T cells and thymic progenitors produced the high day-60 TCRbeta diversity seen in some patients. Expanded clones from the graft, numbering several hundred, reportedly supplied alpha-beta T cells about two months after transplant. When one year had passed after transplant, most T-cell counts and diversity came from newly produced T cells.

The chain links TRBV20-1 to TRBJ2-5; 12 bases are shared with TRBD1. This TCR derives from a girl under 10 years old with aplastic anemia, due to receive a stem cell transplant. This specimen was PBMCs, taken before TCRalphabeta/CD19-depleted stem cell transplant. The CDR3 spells CSAKPPGDRGPSGTQYF. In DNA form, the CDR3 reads TGCAGTGCTAAACCACCTGGGGACAGGGGGCCTTCGGGGACCCAGTACTTC.